The rows below give T cell receptor beta chains drawn from one sample of a study of T cell changes during pregnancy in multiple sclerosis. TCRdb keeps only in-frame clones here, not all; method: immunoSEQ multiplex PCR. The sample yields under 40,000 clones, roughly 90% seen once. The material was peripheral blood, obtained in the second trimester of pregnancy. The receptors were sampled from a female donor in good health, enrolled as a control in a pregnancy study. CDR3s include the opening cysteine and the closing phenylalanine or tryptophan. The D gene is left open where the match is weak. Some rows mark clone size as missing; the rest say once, few, many or name a class of expanded clone.

d_gene	abundance	v_gene	j_gene	CDR3aa	CDR3nt
.	.	TRBV9	TRBJ2-1	CASSVGLADYNEQFF	TGTGCCAGCAGCGTAGGGTTAGCTGATTACAATGAGCAGTTCTTC
TRBD1	.	TRBV5-6	TRBJ1-1	CASSRVDPRGRGQDTEAFF	TGTGCCAGCAGCCGTGTGGATCCGCGCGGGCGAGGACAGGACACTGAAGCTTTCTTT
.	.	TRBV6-5	TRBJ2-2	CASSYGGGELFF	TGTGCCAGCAGTTACGGCGGCGGGGAGCTGTTTTTT
.	.	TRBV12-1	TRBJ1-3	CASRLTGATDYSGNTIYF	TGTGCCAGCAGGTTGACAGGGGCCACTGACTACTCTGGAAACACCATATATTTT
.	once	TRBV6-1	TRBJ1-4	CASRIGGETNEKLFF	TGTGCCAGCAGAATAGGGGGAGAAACTAATGAAAAACTGTTTTTT
.	.	TRBV18	TRBJ1-5	CASSPGSQEPQHF	TGTGCCAGCTCACCGGGTTCTCAGGAGCCCCAGCATTTT
.	.	TRBV7-8	TRBJ1-1	CASLKQGPVTEAFF	TGTGCCAGCCTAAAACAGGGCCCTGTCACTGAAGCTTTCTTT
.	.	TRBV4-3	TRBJ2-6	CASSETGSSGANVLTF	TGCGCCAGCAGCGAAACAGGGAGCTCTGGGGCCAACGTCCTGACTTTC
.	.	TRBV20-1	TRBJ1-1	CSARGGAGAFF	TGCAGTGCTAGGGGGGGGGCTGGAGCTTTCTTT
TRBD1	.	TRBV18	TRBJ1-2	CASSPGTVGRDGYTF	TGTGCCAGCTCACCCGGGACAGTCGGGCGTGATGGCTACACCTTC